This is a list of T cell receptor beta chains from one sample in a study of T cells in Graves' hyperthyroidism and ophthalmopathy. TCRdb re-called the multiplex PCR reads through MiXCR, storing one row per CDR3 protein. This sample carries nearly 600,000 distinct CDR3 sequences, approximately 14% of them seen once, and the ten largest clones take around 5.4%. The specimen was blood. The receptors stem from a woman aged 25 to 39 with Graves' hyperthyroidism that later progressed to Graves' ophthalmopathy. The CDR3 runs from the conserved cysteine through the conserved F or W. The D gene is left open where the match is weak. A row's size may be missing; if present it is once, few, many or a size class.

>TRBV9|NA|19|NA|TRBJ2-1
TGTGCCAGCAGCGTACCAGACGGCTTCGCTTTAGGGGGAGGGAATGAGCAGTTCTTC
CASSVPDGFALGGGNEQFF
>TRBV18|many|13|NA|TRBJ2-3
TGTGCCAGCTCACCGTCTCCTCGGGATACGCAGTATTTT
CASSPSPRDTQYF
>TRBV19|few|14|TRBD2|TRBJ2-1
TGTGCCAGTAGTTCCACTAGCGGTCTGAATGAGCAGTTCTTC
CASSSTSGLNEQFF
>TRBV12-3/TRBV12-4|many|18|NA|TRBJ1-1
TGTGCCAGCAGTTTAAGGGGACGAATACCTACTATTTTAACTGAAGCTTTCTTT
CASSLRGRIPTILTEAFF
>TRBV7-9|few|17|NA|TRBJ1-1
TGTGCCAGCAGCAAGATGACAGGACCGCTCATGAACACTGAAGCTTTCTTT
CASSKMTGPLMNTEAFF
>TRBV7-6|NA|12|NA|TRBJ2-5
TGTGCCAGCAGCCAGACAAGTGAGACCCAGTACTTC
CASSQTSETQYF
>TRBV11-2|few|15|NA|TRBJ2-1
TGTGCCACCACCCCCTTCGGGGGCTCCTACAATGAGCAGTTCTTC
CATTPFGGSYNEQFF
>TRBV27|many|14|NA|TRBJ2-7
TGTGCCAGCAGTTTAGCACCATCGCTCCACGAGCAGTACTTC
CASSLAPSLHEQYF
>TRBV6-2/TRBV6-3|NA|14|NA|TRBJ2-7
TGTGCCAGCAGTTACTCGCCGGATACCTACGAGCAGTACTTC
CASSYSPDTYEQYF
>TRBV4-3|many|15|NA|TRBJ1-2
TGCGCCAGCAGCCAAGATCTGGGGGTTCGGGATGGCTACACCTTC
CASSQDLGVRDGYTF
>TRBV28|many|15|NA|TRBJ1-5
TGTGCCAGCAGTCTCCCGGGACGGGTCAATCAGCCCCAGCATTTT
CASSLPGRVNQPQHF
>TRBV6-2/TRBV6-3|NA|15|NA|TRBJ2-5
TGTGCCAGCACCCCCCTTAGGGGGACAAAAGAGACCCAGTACTTC
CASTPLRGTKETQYF
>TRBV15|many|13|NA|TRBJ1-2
TGTGCCACCAGCGTCCCAGGGATGGACGGCTACACCTTC
CATSVPGMDGYTF
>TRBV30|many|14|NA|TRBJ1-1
TGTGCCTGGAGTGTAGGGCAGCCAAACACTGAAGCTTTCTTT
CAWSVGQPNTEAFF
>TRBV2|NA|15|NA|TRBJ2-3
TGTGCCAGCTCCTTGGGGCAGGGGATCGCAGATACGCAGTATTTT
CASSLGQGIADTQYF
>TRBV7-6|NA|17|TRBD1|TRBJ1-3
TGTGCCAGCAGCTTTCTGGGGACAGGGGAATCTGGAAACACCATATATTTT
CASSFLGTGESGNTIYF
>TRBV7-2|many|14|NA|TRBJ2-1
TGTGCCAGCAGCTCCCCGGAGAGGCTAGACATACAGTTCTTC
CASSSPERLDIQFF
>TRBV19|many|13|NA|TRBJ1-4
TGTGCCAGTAGTATGCGACAGAGTGAAAAACTGTTTTTT
CASSMRQSEKLFF
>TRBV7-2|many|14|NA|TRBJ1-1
TGTGCCAGCAGCTTAGTTGCACAGGCGACTGAAGCTTTCTTT
CASSLVAQATEAFF
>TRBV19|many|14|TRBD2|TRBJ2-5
TGTGCCAGTAGTGGTTCTAGCGGACAAGAGACCCAGTACTTC
CASSGSSGQETQYF
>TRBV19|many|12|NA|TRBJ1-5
TGTGCCAGTATGACGGGAAATCAGCCCCAGCATTTT
CASMTGNQPQHF
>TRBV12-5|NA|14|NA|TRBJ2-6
TGTGCTAGTGACCTAGGGACAGGGGCCAACGTCCTGACTTTC
CASDLGTGANVLTF
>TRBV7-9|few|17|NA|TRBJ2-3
TGTGCCAGCAGCTCCCAACCCTGGGGGGAGACCACAGATACGCAGTATTTT
CASSSQPWGETTDTQYF
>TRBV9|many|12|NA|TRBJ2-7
TGTGCCAGCAGTAAGACCGACTACGAGCAGTACTTC
CASSKTDYEQYF
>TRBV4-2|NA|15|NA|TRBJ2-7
TGTGCCAGCAGCCCACCAGGGGTAGTTCTCTACGAGCAGTACTTC
CASSPPGVVLYEQYF
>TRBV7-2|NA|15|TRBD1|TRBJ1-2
TGTGCCAGCAGTACCGGGACAGCGGAGGGGTATGGCTACACCTTC
CASSTGTAEGYGYTF
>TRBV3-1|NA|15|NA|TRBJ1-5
TGTGCCAGCAGCCAAGACGCTACGGCCAATCAGCCCCAGCATTTT
CASSQDATANQPQHF
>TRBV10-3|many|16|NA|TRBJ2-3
TGTGCCATCAGTGAGTCCCGGGACCTCGGGGCAGATACGCAGTATTTT
CAISESRDLGADTQYF
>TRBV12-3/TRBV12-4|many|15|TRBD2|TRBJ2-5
TGTGCCAGCAGCCGGGAGCGGGGGTACCAAGAGACCCAGTACTTC
CASSRERGYQETQYF
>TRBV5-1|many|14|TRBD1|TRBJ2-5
TGTGCCAGCAGCTTAGGACAGGGAAGAGAGACCCAGTACTTC
CASSLGQGRETQYF
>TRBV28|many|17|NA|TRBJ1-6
TGTGCCAGCAGTTTATTTGGGCGGCGGGGCTATAATTCACCCCTCCACTTT
CASSLFGRRGYNSPLHF
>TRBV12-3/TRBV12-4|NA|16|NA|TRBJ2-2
TGTGCCAGCAGTGTTTACAGGGGGGGGGGCACCGGGGAGCTGTTTTTT
CASSVYRGGGTGELFF
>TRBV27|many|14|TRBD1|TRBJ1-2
TGTGCCAGTAATGGTAGGGGGCCTGGCTATGGCTACACCTTC
CASNGRGPGYGYTF
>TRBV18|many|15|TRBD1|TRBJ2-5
TGTGCCAGCTCACCAGGGACAGGCGACCAAGAGACCCAGTACTTC
CASSPGTGDQETQYF
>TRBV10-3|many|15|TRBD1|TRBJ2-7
TGTGCCATCAGTACCCCGGGACAGGGAGGTAACGAGCAGTACTTC
CAISTPGQGGNEQYF
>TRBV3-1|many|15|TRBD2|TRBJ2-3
TGTGCCAGCAGCCCCCTAGCGGGAGGACCCGATACGCAGTATTTT
CASSPLAGGPDTQYF
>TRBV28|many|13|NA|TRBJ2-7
TGTGCCAGCACTAGGACTGCATCCTACGAGCAGTACTTC
CASTRTASYEQYF
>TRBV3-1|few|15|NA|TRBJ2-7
TGTGCCAGCAGCCAAGCCGTTTTTGGAGGCCACGAGCAGTACTTC
CASSQAVFGGHEQYF
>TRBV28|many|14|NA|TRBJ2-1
TGTGCCAGCAGTTTGCGACCAGGGGATACTGAGCAGTTCTTC
CASSLRPGDTEQFF
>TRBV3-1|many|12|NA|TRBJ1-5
TGTGCCAGCAGCCAGGGCGGTGGGCCCCAGCATTTT
CASSQGGGPQHF
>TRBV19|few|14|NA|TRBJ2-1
TGTGCCAGTAGTATAGCGGGACCGCTCGATGAGCAGTTCTTC
CASSIAGPLDEQFF
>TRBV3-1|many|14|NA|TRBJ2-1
TGTGCCAGCAGCCAAGCGGGGATCTACAATGAGCAGTTCTTC
CASSQAGIYNEQFF
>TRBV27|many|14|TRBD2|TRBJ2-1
TGTGCCAGCAGTTTTGGGACTAGGCACAATGAGCAGTTCTTC
CASSFGTRHNEQFF
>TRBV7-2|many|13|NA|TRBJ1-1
TGTGCCACCTATGGGACTGGGAACACTGAAGCTTTCTTT
CATYGTGNTEAFF
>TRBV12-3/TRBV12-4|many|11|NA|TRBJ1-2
TGTGCCAGCGGAGGTAACTATGGCTACACCTTC
CASGGNYGYTF
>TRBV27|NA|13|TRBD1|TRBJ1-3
TGTGCCACCAAACAGGGGGGAGGAAACACCATATATTTT
CATKQGGGNTIYF
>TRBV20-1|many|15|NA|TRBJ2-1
TGCAGTGCTAGAGCAGGGAGGGGGAACCGCAATGAGCAGTTCTTC
CSARAGRGNRNEQFF
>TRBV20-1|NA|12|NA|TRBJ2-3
TGCAGTGCCAAGCTCGAGGTCGATACGCAGTATTTT
CSAKLEVDTQYF
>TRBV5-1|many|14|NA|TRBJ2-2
TGCGCCAGCAGCTTTAATTTGGATGGCGGGGAGCTGTTTTTT
CASSFNLDGGELFF
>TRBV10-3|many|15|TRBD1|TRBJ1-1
TGTGCCATCAATCGCGGGACAGAGTCGAACACTGAAGCTTTCTTT
CAINRGTESNTEAFF